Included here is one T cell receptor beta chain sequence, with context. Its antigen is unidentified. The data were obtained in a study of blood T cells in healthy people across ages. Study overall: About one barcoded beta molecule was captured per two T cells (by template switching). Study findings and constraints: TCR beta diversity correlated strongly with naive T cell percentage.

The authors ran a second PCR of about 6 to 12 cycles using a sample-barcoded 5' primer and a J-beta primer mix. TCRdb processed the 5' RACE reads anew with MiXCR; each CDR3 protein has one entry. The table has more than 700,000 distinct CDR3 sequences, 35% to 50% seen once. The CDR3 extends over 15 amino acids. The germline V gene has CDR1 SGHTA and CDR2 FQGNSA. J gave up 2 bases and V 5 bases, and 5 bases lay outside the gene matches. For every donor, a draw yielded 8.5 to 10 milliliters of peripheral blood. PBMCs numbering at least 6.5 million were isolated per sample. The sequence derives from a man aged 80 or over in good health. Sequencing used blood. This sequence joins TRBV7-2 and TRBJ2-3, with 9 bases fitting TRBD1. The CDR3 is CASSIDRGNTDTQYF. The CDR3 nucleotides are TGTGCCAGCAGCATCGACAGGGGGAACACAGATACGCAGTATTTT.